The 20 T cell receptor beta chains reported below all come from one sample, sequenced in a study of T cells expressing NK-cell markers. Each CDR3 protein gets one entry in TCRdb, which reprocessed the 5' RACE reads and gives no DNA. The table lists fewer than 400,000 distinct CDR3 sequences, with about 10% in the top ten. The sample comprised blood T cells: a sorted CD56 or NKG2C T cell subset, CD4+ or CD8+ T cells, or bulk PBMC T cells (not recorded which). The receptor source for this set is a woman in her fifties or sixties in good health.

V and J are TRBV12-3 or TRBV12-4 and TRBJ2-3. The CDR3 is 14 amino acids. CDR3 amino acids: CASSLSGVTDTQYF.

V and J are TRBV7-2 and TRBJ2-3. The CDR3 sequence is 13 residues long. Germline values: CDR1 SGHTA, CDR2 FQGNSA. This chain's CDR3 is CASSLKGSDTQYF.

This chain connects TRBV12-3 or TRBV12-4 to TRBJ2-1; TCRdb indicates TRBD1, and absent DNA this call remains unverified. The CDR3 contains 14 residues. The CDR3 spells CASSPYRGRGEQFF.

The genes are TRBV24-1 and TRBJ2-1; the D call from TCRdb, TRBD1, cannot be confirmed without DNA. Germline V gene lookup returns CDR1 KGHDR and CDR2 SFDVKD. CDR3 size: 14 residues. CDR3 sequence: CATSDPGQRNEQFF.

V usage is TRBV7-2 and J usage is TRBJ2-2; checking the TCRdb D call of TRBD2 is not possible without DNA. The CDR3 is 16 amino acids. Germline V gene lookup returns CDR1 SGHTA and CDR2 FQGNSA. CDR3 region: CASSSSGRARTGELFF.

The chain is built from TRBV10-2 and TRBJ2-1; TCRdb picks TRBD1, but there is no DNA to check that call. CDR1 and CDR2 (germline): WSHSY, SAAADI. The CDR3 covers 14 residues. The CDR3 sequence is CASRGRGRLEEQFF.

The chain is built from TRBV15 and TRBJ2-1. Germline CDR1 LNHNV, CDR2 YYDKDF (reference sequence). CDR3 length equals 11 residues. CDR3: CATGEFSEQFF.

The chain combines TRBV6-1 with TRBJ2-1; TCRdb's D gene call, TRBD2, goes unchecked for lack of DNA. CDR3 length: 16 residues. Germline V gives CDR1 MNHNS, CDR2 SASEGT. The chain's CDR3 is CASSERGSSGRGEQFF.

The chain employs TRBV5-5 and TRBJ2-1. CDR3 length: 14 amino acids. From germline, CDR1 is SGHKS and CDR2 YYEKEE (reference sequence). CDR3: CASDGPSSYNEQFF.

The chain is built from TRBV15 and TRBJ2-1; there is no DNA to check the TCRdb D call of TRBD2. Germline CDR1 LNHNV, CDR2 YYDKDF (reference sequence). There are 14 residues in the CDR3. The CDR3 region is CAARTSGSSNEQFF.

The V call is TRBV11-3, the J call TRBJ2-5; no DNA is available, so the TRBD1 call from TCRdb remains unchecked. Germline loops: CDR1 SGHNT, CDR2 YENEEA. This CDR3 has 15 residues. The CDR3 region is CASSQRGQARETQYF.

The chain employs TRBV20-1 and TRBJ2-1; lacking DNA, the TRBD2 call made by TCRdb goes unchecked. Per germline, CDR1 DFQATT and CDR2 SNEGSKA (reference sequence). The CDR3 runs to 15 residues. The CDR3 region is CSAREAASGMFEQFF.

CDR3 protein: CATSDIVLAGSRDEQFF. This rearrangement joins TRBV24-1 to TRBJ2-1; TCRdb's D gene call, TRBD2, goes unchecked for lack of DNA. Germline CDR1 is KGHDR and CDR2 is SFDVKD. The CDR3 extends over 17 amino acids.

The genes are TRBV5-1 and TRBJ1-3; TCRdb's D call of TRBD1 is untestable without DNA. CDR1 and CDR2 (germline): SGHRS, YFSETQ. CDR3 length: 19 residues. CDR3 sequence reads: CASSAWGSTAAATGNTIYF.

The CDR3 sequence: CASSQVRGVGEAFF. The V call is TRBV14, the J call TRBJ1-1; lacking DNA, the TRBD1 call made by TCRdb goes unchecked. This CDR3 region has 14 residues. The germline V gene encodes CDR1 SGHDN and CDR2 FVKESK.

The chain is built from TRBV5-6 and TRBJ2-2; TCRdb designates TRBD1, a call that cannot be tested without DNA. The CDR3 runs 20 residues. The germline V gene has CDR1 SGHDT and CDR2 YYEEEE. This CDR3 reads CASSLLSAGGLVANTGELFF.

This clonotype counts as medium-sized by frequency. The CDR3: CASSLGGRYNEQFF. This chain links TRBV5-5 with TRBJ2-1; the D call of TRBD1 rests on TCRdb alone, since no DNA is present to check it. Germline CDR1 is SGHKS and CDR2 is YYEKEE (reference sequence). This CDR3 is built from 14 residues.

This chain connects TRBV14 to TRBJ2-5; TCRdb reports TRBD2, a call that lacks DNA to check it against. This CDR3 has 17 residues. Germline CDR1 and CDR2: SGHDN and FVKESK. CDR3 protein: CASSLPPGLAGEETQYF.

The J gene is TRBJ2-5, the V gene TRBV6-2 or TRBV6-3. The CDR3 loop spans 15 amino acids. In germline, CDR1 is MNHEY, CDR2 SVGEGT. The CDR3 spells CASSYGGLSQETQYF.

The chain is built from TRBV3-1 and TRBJ1-1; TCRdb reports TRBD1, a call that lacks DNA to check it against. Germline CDR1 is LGHDT and CDR2 is YNNKEL (reference sequence). The CDR3 is 15 amino acids. The CDR3 loop is CASSQRGTVNTEAFF.